Below are 27 T cell receptor beta chains sequenced from a single sample in a study of response to subunit inactivated influenza vaccine. TCRdb reanalysed the RT-PCR reads using MiXCR and keeps one entry per CDR3 protein. The repertoire holds about 520,000 distinct CDR3 sequences, with roughly 9.7% as singletons. Sample: PBMCs from blood, taken 40 to 50 days after vaccination. The receptor set was obtained from a man aged 45-65 years who received an inactivated influenza vaccine.

Only a few counts were recorded for this clonotype. The V gene is TRBV24-1, the J gene TRBJ2-7; no clear D gene. CDR1 is KGHDR and CDR2 is SFDVKD in the germline V gene. The CDR3 covers 14 residues. V was shortened by 1 base and J by 2 bases, with 8 bases between the two germline ends. CDR3 amino acids: CATSDFRQPYEQYF. The CDR3 DNA follows: TGTGCCACCAGTGATTTTCGGCAGCCCTACGAGCAGTACTTC.

This clonotype turned up a few times. This sequence joins TRBV7-2 and TRBJ2-5; 10 bases are shared with TRBD1. Germline V gene lookup returns CDR1 SGHTA and CDR2 FQGNSA. This CDR3 is built from 17 residues. The junction had 14 bases not matched to a gene; V was cut back by 5 bases and J by 5 bases. This chain's CDR3 is CASSTNPDRGRRETQYF. The CDR3 nucleotides are TGTGCCAGCAGCACCAACCCCGACAGGGGGCGCAGGGAGACCCAGTACTTC.

The chain uses TRBV11-1 and TRBJ2-5; 12 bases map to TRBD2. With 5 bases clipped from V and 5 bases from J, the junction kept 15 bases outside the gene matches. Germline CDR1 SGHAT, CDR2 FQDESV (reference sequence). The CDR3 runs to 18 residues. Here the CDR3 reads CASSQKIRLAGVKETQYF. The DNA of the CDR3 is TGTGCCAGCAGCCAGAAGATTAGACTAGCGGGAGTGAAGGAGACCCAGTACTTC.

In the case of this clonotype: Compared with germline, one end of the junction differs, possibly owing to a read error. V usage is TRBV10-3 and J usage is TRBJ1-6; D remains unclear. In germline, CDR1 is ENHRY, CDR2 SYGVKD. The CDR3 contains 15 residues. This CDR3 reads CVISDVGLENSPLHF. The CDR3 DNA sequence: TGTGTCATCAGTGACGTCGGGTTGGAAAATTCACCCCTCCACTTT.

This clonotype has at least ten counts. This chain uses TRBV5-1 with TRBJ2-7; D may correspond to TRBD1 or TRBD2 (6 bases each). This CDR3 is built from 15 residues. The germline V gene encodes CDR1 SGHRS and CDR2 YFSETQ. V lost 0 bases, J lost 2 bases, and 12 bases lay in between. The CDR3 DNA follows: TGCGCCAGCAGCTTGGCCGCCGGGGGCCCCTACGAGCAGTACTTC. Translation: CASSLAAGGPYEQYF.

This clonotype was seen many times. The CDR3 loop is CASSLGGANFANTGELFF. CDR3 coding DNA: TGCGCCAGCAGCTTGGGAGGGGCGAACTTCGCGAACACCGGGGAGCTGTTTTTT. The chain uses TRBV5-1 and TRBJ2-2; D could derive from TRBD1 or TRBD2 (5 bases each). CDR1 and CDR2 from the germline V gene are SGHRS and YFSETQ. The CDR3 runs to 18 residues. The V and J ends lost 0 bases and 0 bases respectively, with 15 bases between them.

This chain connects TRBV11-2 to TRBJ2-7; no clear D gene. Per germline, CDR1 SGHAT and CDR2 FQNNGV. V was shortened by 1 base and J by 3 bases, with 7 bases between the two germline ends. The CDR3 has 13 amino acids. The CDR3 here is CASSLGVRYEQYF. CDR3 in DNA: TGTGCCAGCAGCTTAGGGGTCCGCTACGAGCAGTACTTC.

This clonotype was detected a few times. At one boundary the junction diverges from the germline segment, which might be a read error. CDR3 amino acids: CSAAGVAKTGELFF. CDR3 sequence (DNA): TGCAGTGCAGCAGGGGTAGCGAAAACCGGGGAGCTGTTTTTT. The chain is built from TRBV20-1 and TRBJ2-2; tentatively, D is TRBD1 (6 bases). The CDR3 runs to 14 residues. Germline assignment: CDR1 DFQATT and CDR2 SNEGSKA (reference sequence).

The chain combines TRBV6-5 with TRBJ2-2, with TRBD1 identical over 8 bases. CDR1 MNHEY and CDR2 SVGAGI come from the germline V gene. With V trimmed by 4 bases and J by 7 bases, 5 bases remained unmatched. There are 14 residues in the CDR3. CDR3 nucleotide sequence: TGTGCCAGCAGTTTGACAGGGGTAGGCGGGGAGCTGTTTTTT. Amino acids: CASSLTGVGGELFF.

This clonotype was found a few times. The chain couples TRBV27 to TRBJ2-7, with D perhaps being TRBD1 or TRBD2 (6 bases each). V was clipped by 0 bases and J by 12 bases, with 12 bases between them. The germline V gene encodes CDR1 MNHEY and CDR2 SMNVEV (reference sequence). The CDR3 contains 12 residues. Here the CDR3 reads CASSLSGGPLYF. For the CDR3, the DNA is TGTGCCAGCAGTTTATCGGGGGGCCCCCTGTACTTC.

This clonotype was counted only a few times. The rearrangement links TRBV4-1 to TRBJ2-1, with a possible D match to TRBD2 (5 bases). The germline V and J ends were trimmed by 0 bases and 4 bases, with 10 bases remaining between them. Germline V CDR1 and CDR2: MGHRA, YSYEKL. The CDR3 is 15 amino acids. CDR3 in DNA: TGCGCCAGCAGCCAAGATCCCCGGGGATACAATGAGCAGTTCTTC. Protein sequence: CASSQDPRGYNEQFF.

This clonotype was counted a few times. The V call is TRBV20-1, the J call TRBJ2-7; 7 positions agree with TRBD1. Germline V CDR1 and CDR2: DFQATT, SNEGSKA (reference sequence). CDR3 length equals 14 residues. J gave up 2 bases and V 2 bases, and 6 bases lay outside the gene matches. CDR3 sequence reads: CSARRLTGPYEQYF. In DNA form, the CDR3 reads TGCAGTGCTAGACGCTTGACAGGGCCCTACGAGCAGTACTTC.

The V gene is TRBV9, the J gene TRBJ2-6; D may be TRBD1 (6 bases). The V end was cut by 6 bases, the J end by 4 bases, with 20 bases between. The CDR3 spans 17 residues. The germline gives CDR1 SGDLS, CDR2 YYNGEE. The CDR3 sequence is CASTVGWGLEGANVLTF. Written as DNA, the CDR3 is TGTGCCAGCACGGTGGGTTGGGGGCTCGAAGGGGCCAACGTCCTGACTTTC.

This sequence joins TRBV2 and TRBJ1-5; 9 bases match TRBD1. This CDR3 has 14 amino acids. Germline CDR1 is SNHLY and CDR2 is FYNNEI. The J segment lost 4 bases and the V segment lost 4 bases, leaving 2 bases of the junction unmatched. DNA of the CDR3: TGTGCCAGCAGTGCCGGGACAGGGAATCAGCCCCAGCATTTT. This encodes CASSAGTGNQPQHF.

This clonotype was detected only a few times. The chain carries TRBV7-3 and TRBJ2-7; perhaps TRBD1 as D (5 bases). This CDR3 has 15 residues. The germline V and J ends were trimmed by 2 bases and 2 bases, with 13 bases remaining between them. CDR1 and CDR2 from the germline V gene are SGHTA and FQGTGA. This CDR3 is CASSLFPGIAYEQYF. The CDR3 region has the DNA TGTGCCAGCAGCTTATTTCCAGGGATAGCCTACGAGCAGTACTTC. The whole variable domain, filled in from reference TRBV7-3 and TRBJ2-7, reads GAGVSQTPSNKVTEKGKYVELRCDPISGHTALYWYRQSLGQGPEFLIYFQGTGAADDSGLPNDRFFAVRPEGSVSTLKIQRTERGDSAVYLCASSLFPGIAYEQYFGPGTRLTVT.

The table lists this clonotype with a few counts. V usage is TRBV4-1 and J usage is TRBJ2-7; perhaps TRBD2 as D (6 bases). This CDR3 comprises 14 residues. V was clipped by 4 bases and J by 3 bases, with 13 bases between them. Looked up from germline, CDR1 is MGHRA and CDR2 is YSYEKL. CDR3 residues: CASSLSGLYYEQYF. Here the CDR3 DNA reads TGCGCCAGCAGCCTATCGGGACTCTACTACGAGCAGTACTTC.

The CDR3 bases are TGTGCCAGCAGCCCTCCCGGGACAGACGTCCTGACTTTC. Amino acids: CASSPPGTDVLTF. V usage is TRBV7-3 and J usage is TRBJ2-6; 7 bases agree with TRBD1. Germline CDR1 and CDR2: SGHTA and FQGTGA. The V segment lost 5 bases and the J segment 11 bases; nucleotides outside the gene matches: 6. The CDR3 totals 13 residues.

This chain connects TRBV7-3 to TRBJ2-2; the D is unclear. Per the germline V gene, CDR1 is SGHTA and CDR2 is FQGTGA. The CDR3 contains 15 residues. Trimming took 4 bases from V and 1 from J, leaving 10 bases between them. This chain's CDR3 is CASSSDGLNTGELFF. The CDR3 DNA follows: TGTGCCAGCAGCTCGGACGGATTGAACACCGGGGAGCTGTTTTTT. The variable domain in full, with the rest retrieved from reference TRBV7-3 and TRBJ2-2, is GAGVSQTPSNKVTEKGKYVELRCDPISGHTALYWYRQSLGQGPEFLIYFQGTGAADDSGLPNDRFFAVRPEGSVSTLKIQRTERGDSAVYLCASSSDGLNTGELFFGEGSRLTVL.

Remarks on this clonotype: A junction end diverges from the germline sequence, so it may reflect a read error. The chain combines TRBV5-6 with TRBJ1-5, with TRBD1 identical over 8 bases. Per the germline V gene, CDR1 is SGHDT and CDR2 is YYEEEE. The CDR3 extends over 18 amino acids. This chain's CDR3 is CASSYYRDRMGRNQHQHF. Written as DNA, the CDR3 is TGTGCCAGCAGCTACTACCGGGACAGGATGGGACGCAATCAGCACCAGCATTTT.

A word on this clonotype: At one of its ends the junction is not consistent with the germline gene, which may arise from a read error. The chain has TRBV20-1 and TRBJ1-6; D gene uncertain. Germline CDR1 is DFQATT and CDR2 is SNEGSKA (reference sequence). This CDR3 comprises 18 residues. The CDR3 here is CCARVPVFAETWVSPLHF. The CDR3 DNA reads TGCTGTGCTAGAGTTCCGGTGTTCGCCGAAACCTGGGTTTCACCCCTCCACTTT.

This clonotype has ten or more counts. The chain uses TRBV12-3 or TRBV12-4 and TRBJ2-6; D perhaps matches TRBD1 (6 bases). CDR3 length: 16 residues. Trimming took off 1 base at V and 4 bases at J, with 11 bases between the two ends. Here the CDR3 DNA reads TGTGCCAGCAGTTTAGTGGGGGCGAAAGGGGCCAACGTCCTGACTTTC. Residues: CASSLVGAKGANVLTF.

The V and J genes are TRBV29-1 and TRBJ1-1; 7 nucleotides align to TRBD1. Looked up from germline, CDR1 is SQVTM and CDR2 is ANQGSEA. The junction had 3 bases not matched to a gene; V was cut back by 3 bases and J by 11 bases. The CDR3 totals 10 residues. The CDR3: CSVEQGDAFF. The CDR3 DNA sequence: TGCAGCGTTGAGCAGGGGGACGCTTTCTTT.

The chain is built from TRBV12-3 or TRBV12-4 and TRBJ1-5; 9 bases map to TRBD1. The CDR3 extends over 15 amino acids. J lost 2 bases, V lost 6 bases, and 5 bases had no gene match. The CDR3 region is CASSMGQGGNQPQHF. The CDR3 DNA is TGTGCCAGCAGCATGGGACAGGGAGGCAATCAGCCCCAGCATTTT.

This clonotype has just a few counts. The chain links TRBV10-3 to TRBJ2-3; D is perhaps TRBD2 (7 bases). From germline, CDR1 is ENHRY and CDR2 SYGVKD. The CDR3 sequence is 15 residues long. Trimming pared 10 bases from V and 2 bases from J, leaving 19 bases between. In DNA form, the CDR3 reads TGTGCCACCGTGAGGGGGGGCGGGATCACAGATACGCAGTATTTT. It is translated as CATVRGGGITDTQYF.

This clonotype has a handful of counts. V gene TRBV7-9 combines with J gene TRBJ2-7, with D uncertain. CDR3 length: 14 residues. Trimming removed 2 bases at V and 3 bases at J, with 11 bases between. The germline CDR1 and CDR2 sequences are SEHNR and FQNEAQ (reference sequence). The CDR3: CASSLSPVIYEQYF. Written as DNA, the CDR3 is TGTGCCAGCAGCTTATCCCCCGTCATCTACGAGCAGTACTTC. The whole variable domain, filled in from reference TRBV7-9 and TRBJ2-7, reads DTGVSQNPRHKITKRGQNVTFRCDPISEHNRLYWYRQTLGQGPEFLTYFQNEAQLEKSRLLSDRFSAERPKGSFSTLEIQRTEQGDSAMYLCASSLSPVIYEQYFGPGTRLTVT.

This clonotype was observed at least ten times. The V gene is TRBV29-1, the J gene TRBJ2-1; the match to TRBD1 covers 10 bases. Germline assignment: CDR1 SQVTM and CDR2 ANQGSEA. This CDR3 has 13 residues. V lost 6 bases and J lost 5; bases outside the gene matches: 4. The CDR3, as DNA: TGCAGCGTGTCCGGGACAGGGGACAATGAGCAGTTCTTC. This codes for CSVSGTGDNEQFF.

This clonotype turned up a few times. The V call is TRBV18, the J call TRBJ2-6; D may correspond to TRBD1 or TRBD2 (5 bases each). This CDR3 comprises 17 residues. Germline loops: CDR1 KGHSH, CDR2 LQKENI. The V gene lost 1 base and the J gene lost 0 bases, with 10 bases spanning the gap. The CDR3 coding sequence is TGTGCCAGCTCACCACAGGGACCGTCCTCTGGGGCCAACGTCCTGACTTTC. Protein sequence: CASSPQGPSSGANVLTF.